This TCR beta chain was identified in a study of post-analysis software for immune sequencing data. Study-wide points: Relative to controls, patients had five TRBV segments at higher frequency, with TRBV5-6, TRBV5-1 and TRBV20-1 among these. The normalized Chao1 diversity of multiple sclerosis patients was significantly lower than that of controls.

Tagging with unique molecular identifiers was a feature of the TCR beta cDNA libraries. A single record per CDR3 protein comes from TCRdb applying MiXCR to the PCR reads. This table has about 540,000 distinct CDR3 sequences, 34% appearing once. Germline V gives CDR1 SGHKS, CDR2 YYEKEE (reference sequence). This CDR3 spans 14 amino acids. Between the trimmed V and J ends, which lost 4 bases and 3 bases, there was a span of 13 bases. A remark on this clonotype: Antigen unknown.

The sequenced sample was blood. The rearrangement joins TRBV5-5 to TRBJ1-1; D possibly corresponds to TRBD1 (6 bases). This clonotype originated in a girl aged 2-17 years with multiple sclerosis. The CDR3 sequence: CASSAQGWDTEAFF. The CDR3 DNA reads as TGTGCCAGCAGCGCACAGGGATGGGACACTGAAGCTTTCTTT.